These 15 T cell receptor beta chains share one sample of origin, sequenced in a study of blood T cell repertoires in COVID-19. Generated by immunoSEQ multiplex PCR, the TCRdb table keeps only in-frame clones and is missing some. This sample has 100,000 to 150,000 clones, with around three quarters found just once. Sequencing was done on a sample of peripheral blood. These receptor sequences come from a man between 65 and 80 years old with acute or convalescent COVID-19.

Only a few counts were recorded for this clone. J is TRBJ1-2 and V is TRBV6-5, with TRBD1 identical over 7 bases. The germline V gene has CDR1 MNHEY and CDR2 SVGAGI. The CDR3 totals 14 residues. V shed 3 bases and J 6 bases; nucleotides not matched to a gene: 7. CDR3 bases: TGTGCCAGCAGTTATAGGGGGCCAAATGATGGCTACACCTTC. Translating it yields CASSYRGPNDGYTF.

In DNA form, the CDR3 reads TGTGCCAGCAGCCCGAGCGGGGGCTCCTACGAGCAGTACTTC. This encodes CASSPSGGSYEQYF. The rearrangement uses TRBV7-6 and TRBJ2-7, with 8 bases matching TRBD2. The CDR3 covers 14 residues. V was clipped by 5 bases and J by 0 bases; unmatched bases: 3. In germline, CDR1 is SGHVS, CDR2 FNYEAQ.

The CDR3 DNA reads as TGCGCCAGCAGCCAACCCGACAGGGCTGGGGCCAACGTCCTGACTTTC. It translates to CASSQPDRAGANVLTF. The chain combines TRBV4-1 with TRBJ2-6, with 7 bases fitting TRBD1. Germline V gene data show CDR1 as MGHRA and CDR2 as YSYEKL. There are 16 residues in the CDR3. The V gene end was trimmed by 2 bases and the J gene end by 2 bases; junction bases not matched to a gene: 3.

The chain recombines TRBV7-9 with TRBJ2-7, with 11 bases aligning to TRBD1. The CDR3 is 15 amino acids. V shed 5 bases, J shed 6 bases, and the junction held 9 bases outside the gene matches. From germline, CDR1 is SEHNR and CDR2 FQNEAQ (reference sequence). DNA for the CDR3: TGTGCCAGCAGCCTTAATGGACAGGGGGCGGTCGAGCAGTACTTC. Its protein is CASSLNGQGAVEQYF.

The chain employs TRBV30 and TRBJ2-7, with a possible D match to TRBD2 (7 bases). Germline lookup yields CDR1 GTSNPN and CDR2 SVGIG (reference sequence). CDR3 length: 12 residues. The CDR3 coding sequence is TGTGCTTTGGGCTGGGGGGGCCACGAGCAGTACTTC. Residues: CALGWGGHEQYF.

The chain has TRBV3-1 (or the pseudogene TRBV3-2) and TRBJ1-2; 7 bases match TRBD1. J was trimmed by 4 bases and V by 3 bases; bases with no gene match: 5. There are 14 residues in the CDR3. The germline V gene encodes CDR1 LGHDT and CDR2 YNNKEL (reference sequence). The CDR3: CASSHNRGSYGYTF. DNA of the CDR3: TGTGCCAGCAGCCATAACAGGGGCTCCTATGGCTACACCTTC.

V usage is TRBV3-1 (or the pseudogene TRBV3-2) and J usage is TRBJ2-1; the D is unclear. Germline values: CDR1 LGHDT, CDR2 YNNKEL (reference sequence). Trimming stripped 1 base from V and 9 bases from J, with 7 bases between. The CDR3 covers 12 residues. The CDR3 sequence: CASSQGVSEQFF. CDR3 bases: TGTGCCAGCAGCCAAGGCGTGAGTGAGCAGTTCTTC.

This clone was counted between two and nine times. The rearrangement uses TRBV7-3 and TRBJ2-7; 8 positions match TRBD1. The CDR3 is 14 residues long. Germline CDR1 and CDR2: SGHTA and FQGTGA. With 5 bases clipped from V and 3 bases from J, the junction kept 6 bases outside the gene matches. This CDR3 is CASSLRGQVYEQYF. As DNA, the CDR3 is TGTGCCAGCAGCCTAAGGGGACAGGTCTACGAGCAGTACTTC.

This rearrangement joins TRBV27 to TRBJ2-5; a weak D match, TRBD1 (5 bases). The CDR3 extends over 15 amino acids. The germline gives CDR1 MNHEY, CDR2 SMNVEV (reference sequence). V was trimmed by 8 bases and J by 5 bases, leaving 21 bases between them. The CDR3 is CASGDRGDPRETQYF. CDR3 nucleotide sequence: TGTGCCAGCGGAGATAGGGGCGACCCTCGGGAGACCCAGTACTTC.

CDR3 region: CASSYGQGAFSGTDTQYF. The CDR3 nucleotides are TGCGCCAGCAGCTACGGACAGGGGGCGTTTAGCGGGACAGATACGCAGTATTTT. V and J are TRBV5-1 and TRBJ2-3, with 11 bases matching TRBD1. This CDR3 is built from 18 residues. The V gene's germline CDR1 is SGHRS and CDR2 YFSETQ. V lost 3 bases, J lost 3 bases, and 12 bases stayed unmatched.

The chain links TRBV2 to TRBJ1-4; D gene unclear. CDR3 length: 13 amino acids. Germline lookup yields CDR1 SNHLY and CDR2 FYNNEI. The V gene lost 10 bases and the J gene lost 3 bases, with 12 bases spanning the gap. The CDR3 spells CAMRGEANEKLFF. The CDR3 DNA reads as TGTGCCATGCGTGGGGAGGCTAATGAAAAACTGTTTTTT.

CDR3 region: CASSLSETQYF. The CDR3 DNA reads as TGCGCCAGCAGCTTATCGGAGACCCAGTACTTC. This rearrangement joins TRBV5-1 to TRBJ2-5; D call uncertain. This CDR3 has 11 residues. From germline, CDR1 is SGHRS and CDR2 YFSETQ. V shed 2 bases and J shed 5 bases, with 4 bases lying between them.

This chain connects TRBV5-1 to TRBJ2-2; TRBD1 agrees at 7 bases. V was pared by 4 bases and J by 3 bases, with 6 bases of the junction left unmatched. In germline, CDR1 is SGHRS, CDR2 YFSETQ. The CDR3 has 15 amino acids. Here the CDR3 DNA reads TGCGCCAGCAGCACGCGGACAGGAGACACCGGGGAGCTGTTTTTT. Its protein product is CASSTRTGDTGELFF.

The chain uses TRBV5-4 and TRBJ2-1, with TRBD2 matching over 11 bases. Germline CDR1 SGHNT, CDR2 YYREEE (reference sequence). The CDR3 covers 15 residues. J lost 6 bases, V lost 4 bases, and 6 bases had no gene match. CDR3 sequence reads: CASSRGLAGGNEQFF. The CDR3 coding sequence is TGTGCCAGCAGCCGAGGGCTAGCGGGAGGCAATGAGCAGTTCTTC.

This clone has only a few counts. This chain joins TRBV9 and TRBJ1-1; 7 nucleotides line up with TRBD1. V trimming: 0 bases; J trimming: 7 bases; junction bases outside the gene matches: 6. The germline CDR1 and CDR2 sequences are SGDLS and YYNGEE. The CDR3 has 14 residues. The CDR3 here is CASSVALGQFEAFF. In nucleotides, the CDR3 is TGTGCCAGCAGCGTAGCCCTGGGACAGTTTGAAGCTTTCTTT.